This T cell receptor (beta chain) was documented in a study of response to subunit inactivated influenza vaccine. CDR3 length: 15 amino acids. Germline assignment: CDR1 SGHKS and CDR2 YYEKEE (reference sequence). Comments on this clonotype: Its specificity is not known. One end of the junction is discordant with germline, which a read error may explain.

Study-level results: Authors proposed each seasonal influenza vaccination draws in few new T cells.

TCRdb re-derived calls from the RT-PCR reads in MiXCR, one entry per CDR3 protein. The data contain more than 400,000 distinct CDR3 sequences, approximately 6.9% of them singletons. The sample in question was PBMCs from blood, obtained around 25 months after vaccination. This clonotype was sampled from a man aged 50-75 years who received an inactivated influenza vaccine. This chain joins TRBV5-5 and TRBJ1-2; TRBD1 agrees at 9 bases. This CDR3 reads CATSRDRAGDYGYTF. The CDR3 DNA sequence: TGTGCCACCAGCCGGGACAGGGCCGGCGACTATGGCTACACCTTC.